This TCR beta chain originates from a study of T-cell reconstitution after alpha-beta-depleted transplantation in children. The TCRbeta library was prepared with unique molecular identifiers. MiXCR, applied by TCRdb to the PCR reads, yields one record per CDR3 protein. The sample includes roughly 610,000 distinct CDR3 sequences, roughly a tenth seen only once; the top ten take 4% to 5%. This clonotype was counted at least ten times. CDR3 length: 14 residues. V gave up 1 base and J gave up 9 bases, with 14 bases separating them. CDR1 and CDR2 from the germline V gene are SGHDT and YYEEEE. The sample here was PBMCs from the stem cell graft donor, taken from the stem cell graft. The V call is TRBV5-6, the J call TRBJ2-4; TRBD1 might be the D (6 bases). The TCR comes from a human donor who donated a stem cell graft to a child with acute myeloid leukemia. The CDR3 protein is CASSLLQGRGIQYF. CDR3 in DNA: TGTGCCAGCAGCTTGCTACAGGGCCGGGGCATTCAGTACTTC.